This T cell receptor (beta chain) stems from a study of blood T cell repertoires in COVID-19. Turning to the study itself: The cDNA or gDNA used as material had been derived from T cells, B-cell-depleted T cells, or PBMCs.

Per the authors' pipeline: Estimation of nucleated cell counts relied on the amplification of reference gene primers. Only in-frame clones appear in the TCRdb table, and some are missing; sequencing was by immunoSEQ multiplex PCR. D and trimming come from the DNA, and the V and J calls and clone size come from that table. The sample comprises approximately 150,000 clones, about four fifths of which are singletons, and approximately 7.7% rests with the top ten. The germline gives CDR1 ENHRY, CDR2 SYGVKD. The CDR3 has 13 residues. V lost 5 bases to trimming and J lost 1 base, with 8 bases between them. Seattle cases were enrolled at active infection and followed longitudinally.

The sequenced sample was peripheral blood. This chain connects TRBV10-3 to TRBJ1-1; no clear D. The source of this sequence is a woman in her sixties with COVID-19, enrolled during active disease. For the CDR3, the DNA is TGTGCCATCAGTCCCCTGAGGAACACTGAAGCTTTCTTT. This gives the protein CAISPLRNTEAFF.